This is a list of T cell receptor beta chains from one sample in a study of shared clonotypes between healthy human individuals. Measured with immunoSEQ multiplex PCR; TCRdb has only the in-frame clones, and not every one. The table includes about 2.1 million clones, under 95% detected once. The sample taken for sequencing was naive CD8+ T cells from PBMCs. The receptors stem from a man younger than 35 in good health. Some clones in this sample may be carry-over from other donors' samples. Both conserved end residues are part of each CDR3. A D gene is named only where the DNA matches it firmly. Clone size is not always given. Where it is, it says once, few, many or a class for expanded clones.

abundance,j_gene,len,v_gene,d_gene,CDR3aa,CDR3nt
-,TRBJ2-5,15,TRBV11-2,TRBD1,CASSSTGIAQETQYF,TGTGCCAGCAGCTCGACAGGGATCGCGCAAGAGACCCAGTACTTC
-,TRBJ2-7,14,TRBV6-1,TRBD1,CASMGTGGDYEQYF,TGTGCCAGCATGGGGACAGGGGGGGACTACGAGCAGTACTTC
-,TRBJ2-1,14,TRBV5-8,-,CASSPGTLYNEQFF,TGTGCCAGCAGCCCCGGGACGCTTTACAATGAGCAGTTCTTC
-,TRBJ1-1,14,TRBV6-5,-,CASSYMEGLTEAFF,TGTGCCAGCAGTTACATGGAGGGGCTCACTGAAGCTTTCTTT
-,TRBJ2-1,13,TRBV10-3,-,CAIKSGQPNEQFF,TGTGCCATCAAAAGTGGGCAGCCCAATGAGCAGTTCTTC
-,TRBJ2-1,16,TRBV7-9,-,CASSFPPTHGENEQFF,TGTGCCAGCAGCTTTCCACCGACCCACGGGGAAAATGAGCAGTTCTTC
-,TRBJ1-4,17,TRBV7-9,-,CASSLDRESATNEKLFF,TGTGCCAGCAGCTTAGATCGGGAGTCTGCAACTAATGAAAAACTGTTTTTT
-,TRBJ1-5,18,TRBV4-2,-,CASSPGTARGSGLEPQHF,TGTGCCAGCAGCCCAGGGACGGCACGGGGTTCCGGTCTAGAGCCCCAGCATTTT
-,TRBJ2-6,14,TRBV4-3,-,CASSQAPGANVLTF,TGCGCCAGCAGCCAAGCACCCGGGGCCAACGTCCTGACTTTC
-,TRBJ1-5,12,TRBV14,-,CASSQEGQPQHF,TGTGCCAGCAGCCAAGAAGGTCAGCCCCAGCATTTT
-,TRBJ1-2,11,TRBV30,-,CAWSVGVGYTF,TGTGCCTGGAGTGTGGGTGTCGGCTACACCTTC
-,TRBJ1-1,16,TRBV5-6,-,CASSAETGSWGTEAFF,TGTGCCAGCAGCGCGGAAACAGGGTCGTGGGGCACTGAAGCTTTCTTT
-,TRBJ1-4,15,TRBV28,-,CASSPFAATNEKLFF,TGTGCCAGCAGTCCGTTCGCTGCAACTAATGAAAAACTGTTTTTT
-,TRBJ1-1,16,TRBV27,-,CASRSAGWSMNTEAFF,TGTGCCAGCCGAAGCGCCGGGTGGTCGATGAACACTGAAGCTTTCTTT
-,TRBJ2-7,15,TRBV19,TRBD2,CASSSPGLAGNEQYF,TGTGCCAGTAGTTCACCCGGACTAGCGGGAAACGAGCAGTACTTC
-,TRBJ2-5,16,TRBV28,TRBD1,CASSLYPGGEGETQYF,TGTGCCAGCAGTTTATACCCAGGGGGCGAGGGAGAGACCCAGTACTTC
once,TRBJ2-7,16,TRBV4-1,TRBD1,CASSQDLRTGVDEQYF,TGCGCCAGCAGCCAAGATCTAAGGACAGGGGTGGACGAGCAGTACTTC
-,TRBJ2-7,14,TRBV5-6,-,CASSLVGGGDEQYF,TGTGCCAGCAGCTTGGTGGGGGGCGGCGACGAGCAGTACTTC
-,TRBJ2-1,10,TRBV29-1,-,CSAGVGEQFF,TGCAGCGCTGGGGTCGGTGAGCAGTTCTTC
-,TRBJ2-3,11,TRBV19,-,CASSIGPTQYF,TGTGCCAGTAGTATAGGGCCTACGCAGTATTTT
-,TRBJ2-3,16,TRBV27,-,CASSLYGDSATDTQYF,TGTGCCAGCAGTTTATACGGGGACTCGGCAACGGATACGCAGTATTTT
-,TRBJ2-7,12,TRBV27,-,CASSPNHYEQYF,TGTGCCAGCAGTCCCAACCACTACGAGCAGTACTTC
-,TRBJ2-2,12,TRBV7-8,-,CASSLLKEELFF,TGTGCCAGCAGCTTATTGAAGGAGGAGCTGTTTTTT
-,TRBJ2-5,19,TRBV19,TRBD1,CASSMATGTGTFPQETQYF,TGTGCCAGTAGTATGGCCACCGGGACAGGGACCTTCCCCCAAGAGACCCAGTACTTC
-,TRBJ1-1,14,TRBV6-5,-,CASSYSGRGTEAFF,TGTGCCAGCAGTTACTCTGGCAGGGGCACTGAAGCTTTCTTT
-,TRBJ1-4,17,TRBV19,TRBD1,CASSPQRDRGFIEKLFF,TGTGCCAGTAGTCCACAAAGGGACAGGGGATTTATTGAAAAACTGTTTTTT
-,TRBJ2-3,15,TRBV19,TRBD2,CASSMRLADTDTQYF,TGTGCCAGTAGTATGCGACTAGCAGACACAGATACGCAGTATTTT
-,TRBJ2-2,15,TRBV7-2,-,CASSLEVGWAGELFF,TGTGCCAGCAGCTTAGAGGTGGGATGGGCCGGGGAGCTGTTTTTT